This entry concerns a single TCR beta chain. The data were obtained in a study of T-cell memory formation after mild COVID-19. Germline-derived CDR1 and CDR2 are SGDLS and YYNGEE. CDR3 length: 15 residues. Trimming cost V 4 bases and J 2 bases, with 14 bases left between them. TCRdb reanalysed the 5' RACE reads using MiXCR and keeps one entry per CDR3 protein. The table lists under 550,000 distinct CDR3 sequences, more than 15% of them singletons. This chain links TRBV9 with TRBJ2-3, with D perhaps assigned TRBD1 or TRBD2 (6 bases each). The sequenced sample consisted of PBMCs or a T cell subset sorted from them (not recorded which). The TCR originated in a man between 18 and 35 years old who had mild COVID-19 (a few samples of this study predate the infection). Cell type and time point are not known. The CDR3 reads CASSRRGVYTDTQYF. The DNA of the CDR3 is TGTGCCAGCAGCCGAAGGGGGGTTTACACAGATACGCAGTATTTT.